Presented here are 9 T cell receptor beta chains from one specimen sequenced in a study of blood T cell repertoires in COVID-19. Profiled with immunoSEQ multiplex PCR; TCRdb holds only in-frame clones, not every one. Among about 67,000 clones listed, around 88% were seen once. The specimen was peripheral blood. All receptors derive from a woman older than 75 with acute or convalescent COVID-19.

The chain couples TRBV5-1 to TRBJ2-1, with 9 bases lining up with TRBD1. The CDR3 is 15 amino acids. V lost 1 base and J lost 6; bases outside the gene matches: 5. Per germline, CDR1 SGHRS and CDR2 YFSETQ. The CDR3 DNA reads TGCGCCAGCAGCTTGCAGGGACAGGGTATCAATGAGCAGTTCTTC. Its protein product is CASSLQGQGINEQFF.

The rearrangement joins TRBV5-1 to TRBJ2-1, with TRBD2 matching over 13 bases. The length of the CDR3 is 16 residues. CDR1 SGHRS and CDR2 YFSETQ come from the germline V gene. After removal of 2 bases from V and 8 bases from J, the junction contained 7 bases not matched to a gene. CDR3 region: CASSFILAGGPHEQFF. The CDR3 DNA sequence: TGCGCCAGCAGCTTCATACTAGCGGGAGGGCCACATGAGCAGTTCTTC.

The chain combines TRBV7-3 with TRBJ2-7; 9 nucleotides line up with TRBD1. Germline values: CDR1 SGHTA, CDR2 FQGTGA. The CDR3 length is 15 residues. V lost 1 base to trimming and J lost 2 bases; unmatched junction nucleotides: 3. Here the CDR3 DNA reads TGTGCCAGCAGCTTAAGCACAGGGGGCCCCTACGAGCAGTACTTC. Translation gives CASSLSTGGPYEQYF. The whole variable domain, remainder taken from reference TRBV7-3 and TRBJ2-7, is GAGVSQTPSNKVTEKGKYVELRCDPISGHTALYWYRQSLGQGPEFLIYFQGTGAADDSGLPNDRFFAVRPEGSVSTLKIQRTERGDSAVYLCASSLSTGGPYEQYFGPGTRLTVT.

The chain carries TRBV6-5 and TRBJ1-2; 10 bases match TRBD1. Germline V lookup: CDR1 MNHEY, CDR2 SVGAGI. The CDR3 contains 15 residues. The V segment lost 7 bases and the J segment 7 bases; nucleotides outside the gene matches: 12. DNA for the CDR3: TGTGCCAGCACCACGACAGGGGGCGTGAGAAGTGGCTACACCTTC. Its translation is CASTTTGGVRSGYTF.

The rearrangement uses TRBV24-1 and TRBJ1-2; D not resolved. The CDR3 has 12 residues. Trimming shortened V by 2 bases and J by 8 bases, and 8 bases separated the two germline ends. The V gene's germline CDR1 is KGHDR and CDR2 SFDVKD. CDR3 in amino acids: CATSDSVYGYTF. In DNA, the CDR3 is TGTGCCACCAGTGATTCCGTCTACGGCTACACCTTC.

The rearrangement links TRBV28 to TRBJ1-5; weak D call: TRBD1 (5 bases). V was trimmed by 3 bases and J by 5 bases, leaving 17 bases between them. The CDR3 totals 16 residues. Looked up from germline, CDR1 is MDHEN and CDR2 is SYDVKM. The chain's CDR3 is CASSLLSRVTYQPQHF. CDR3 in DNA: TGTGCCAGCAGTTTGTTATCCAGGGTAACTTATCAGCCCCAGCATTTT.

The CDR3: CASSAQARQAFF. The CDR3 coding sequence is TGTGCCAGCAGTGCCCAGGCCCGCCAAGCTTTCTTT. The chain couples TRBV28 to TRBJ1-1; no firm D call. Germline V gene data show CDR1 as MDHEN and CDR2 as SYDVKM. The V end was cut by 5 bases, the J end by 9 bases, with 13 bases between. The CDR3 sequence is 12 residues long. The whole variable domain, filled in from reference TRBV28 and TRBJ1-1, reads DVKVTQSSRYLVKRTGEKVFLECVQDMDHENMFWYRQDPGLGLRLIYFSYDVKMKEKGDIPEGYSVSREKKERFSLILESASTNQTSMYLCASSAQARQAFFGQGTRLTVV.

The chain combines TRBV2 with TRBJ2-1, with D maybe TRBD1 (5 bases). The CDR3 sequence is 10 residues long. Trimming took 6 bases from V and 9 from J, leaving 6 bases between them. The germline CDR1 and CDR2 sequences are SNHLY and FYNNEI. DNA of the CDR3: TGTGCCAGCAGGCAGGGTGAGCAGTTCTTC. Its translation: CASRQGEQFF.

As regards this clone: Compared with germline, one end of the junction differs, possibly owing to a read error. The genes are TRBV9 and TRBJ2-3, with TRBD2 matching over 7 bases. Germline CDR1 is SGDLS and CDR2 is YYNGEE. The CDR3 is 11 residues long. Here the CDR3 DNA reads TGTGCCAGCAGCGTAGAAGGGACTATGAATTTT. Translating gives CASSVEGTMNF. The whole variable domain, remainder taken from reference TRBV9 and TRBJ2-3, is DSGVTQTPKHLITATGQRVTLRCSPRSGDLSVYWYQQSLDQGLQFLIQYYNGEERAKGNILERFSAQQFPDLHSELNLSSLELGDSALYFCASSVEGTMNFGPGTRLTVL.